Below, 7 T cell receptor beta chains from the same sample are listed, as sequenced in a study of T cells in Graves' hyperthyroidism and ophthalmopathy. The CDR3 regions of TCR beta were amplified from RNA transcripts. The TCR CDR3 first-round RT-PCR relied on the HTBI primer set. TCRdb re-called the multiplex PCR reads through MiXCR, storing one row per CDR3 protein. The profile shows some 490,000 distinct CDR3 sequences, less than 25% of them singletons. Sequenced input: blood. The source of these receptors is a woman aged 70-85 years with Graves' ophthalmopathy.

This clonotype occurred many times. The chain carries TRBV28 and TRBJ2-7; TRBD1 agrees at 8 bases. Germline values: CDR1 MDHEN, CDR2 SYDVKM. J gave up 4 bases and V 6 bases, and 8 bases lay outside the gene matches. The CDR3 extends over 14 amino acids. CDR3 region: CASSLEQGAYEQYF. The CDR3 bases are TGTGCCAGCAGCTTAGAGCAGGGGGCATACGAGCAGTACTTC.

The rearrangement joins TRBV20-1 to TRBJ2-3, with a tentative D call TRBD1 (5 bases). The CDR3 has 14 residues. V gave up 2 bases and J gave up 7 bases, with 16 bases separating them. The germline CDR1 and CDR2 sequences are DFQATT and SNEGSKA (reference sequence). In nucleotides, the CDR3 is TGCAGTGCTAGAAGGTCTCAGGGCGGATATACGCAGTATTTT. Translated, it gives CSARRSQGGYTQYF.

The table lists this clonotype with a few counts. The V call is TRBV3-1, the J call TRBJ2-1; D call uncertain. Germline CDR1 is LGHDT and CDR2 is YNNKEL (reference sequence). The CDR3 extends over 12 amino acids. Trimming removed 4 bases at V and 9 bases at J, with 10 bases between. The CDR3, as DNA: TGTGCCAGCAGCCGCAGCTCCGGTGAGCAGTTCTTC. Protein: CASSRSSGEQFF.

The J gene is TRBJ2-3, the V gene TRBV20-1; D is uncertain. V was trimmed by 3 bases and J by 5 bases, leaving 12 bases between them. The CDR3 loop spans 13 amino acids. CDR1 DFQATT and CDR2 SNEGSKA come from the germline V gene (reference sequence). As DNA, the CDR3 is TGCAGTGCTAGTATAACAGCCAAAGATACGCAGTATTTT. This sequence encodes CSASITAKDTQYF.

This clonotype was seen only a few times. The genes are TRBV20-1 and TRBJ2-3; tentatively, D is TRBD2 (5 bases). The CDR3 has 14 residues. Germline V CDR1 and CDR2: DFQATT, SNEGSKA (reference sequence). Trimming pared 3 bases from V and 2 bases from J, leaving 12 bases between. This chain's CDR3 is CSASPDYYTDTQYF. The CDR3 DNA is TGCAGTGCTAGTCCTGACTACTACACAGATACGCAGTATTTT.

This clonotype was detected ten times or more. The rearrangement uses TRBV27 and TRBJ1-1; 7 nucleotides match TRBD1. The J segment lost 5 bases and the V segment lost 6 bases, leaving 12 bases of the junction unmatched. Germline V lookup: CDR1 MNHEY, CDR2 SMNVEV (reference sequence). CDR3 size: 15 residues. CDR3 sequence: CASRTTGVKKTEAFF. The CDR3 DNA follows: TGTGCCAGCAGAACCACAGGGGTAAAAAAGACTGAAGCTTTCTTT.

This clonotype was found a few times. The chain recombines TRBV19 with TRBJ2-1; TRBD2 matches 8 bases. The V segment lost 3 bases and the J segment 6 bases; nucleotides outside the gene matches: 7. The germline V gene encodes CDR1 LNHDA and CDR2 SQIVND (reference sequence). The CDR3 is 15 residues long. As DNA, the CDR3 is TGTGCCAGTAGTATTGCCACGGGAGGGGTCAATGAGCAGTTCTTC. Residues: CASSIATGGVNEQFF.